There are many counts of the clone carrying this T cell receptor beta chain. The antigen is unknown. The sample originates from a study of T cell repertoires in cytomegalovirus infection. Study context: Shared public TCR beta signatures pointed to both CMV infection and a matching HLA type. Findings and caveats of the study: HLA-C-restricted, CMV-specific TCR beta clonotypes were dominant ex vivo.

TCRdb ran MiXCR on the reads and lists one entry per CDR3 protein. The sample holds around 130,000 distinct CDR3 sequences, 8.8% seen once. The sequencing input was PBMCs. The TCR was taken from a human donor in good health (CMV status not recorded). Some clones in this sample may be carry-over from other donors' samples.

The CDR3 region is CASSQRDYGTEAFF. Written as DNA, the CDR3 is TGTGCCAGTAGTCAAAGGGACTACGGCACTGAAGCTTTCTTT. This rearrangement joins TRBV19 to TRBJ1-1; TRBD1 is a possible D gene (5 bases). Trimming removed 5 bases from V and 4 bases from J, with 14 bases in between. The germline V gene has CDR1 LNHDA and CDR2 SQIVND (reference sequence). The CDR3 spans 14 residues.